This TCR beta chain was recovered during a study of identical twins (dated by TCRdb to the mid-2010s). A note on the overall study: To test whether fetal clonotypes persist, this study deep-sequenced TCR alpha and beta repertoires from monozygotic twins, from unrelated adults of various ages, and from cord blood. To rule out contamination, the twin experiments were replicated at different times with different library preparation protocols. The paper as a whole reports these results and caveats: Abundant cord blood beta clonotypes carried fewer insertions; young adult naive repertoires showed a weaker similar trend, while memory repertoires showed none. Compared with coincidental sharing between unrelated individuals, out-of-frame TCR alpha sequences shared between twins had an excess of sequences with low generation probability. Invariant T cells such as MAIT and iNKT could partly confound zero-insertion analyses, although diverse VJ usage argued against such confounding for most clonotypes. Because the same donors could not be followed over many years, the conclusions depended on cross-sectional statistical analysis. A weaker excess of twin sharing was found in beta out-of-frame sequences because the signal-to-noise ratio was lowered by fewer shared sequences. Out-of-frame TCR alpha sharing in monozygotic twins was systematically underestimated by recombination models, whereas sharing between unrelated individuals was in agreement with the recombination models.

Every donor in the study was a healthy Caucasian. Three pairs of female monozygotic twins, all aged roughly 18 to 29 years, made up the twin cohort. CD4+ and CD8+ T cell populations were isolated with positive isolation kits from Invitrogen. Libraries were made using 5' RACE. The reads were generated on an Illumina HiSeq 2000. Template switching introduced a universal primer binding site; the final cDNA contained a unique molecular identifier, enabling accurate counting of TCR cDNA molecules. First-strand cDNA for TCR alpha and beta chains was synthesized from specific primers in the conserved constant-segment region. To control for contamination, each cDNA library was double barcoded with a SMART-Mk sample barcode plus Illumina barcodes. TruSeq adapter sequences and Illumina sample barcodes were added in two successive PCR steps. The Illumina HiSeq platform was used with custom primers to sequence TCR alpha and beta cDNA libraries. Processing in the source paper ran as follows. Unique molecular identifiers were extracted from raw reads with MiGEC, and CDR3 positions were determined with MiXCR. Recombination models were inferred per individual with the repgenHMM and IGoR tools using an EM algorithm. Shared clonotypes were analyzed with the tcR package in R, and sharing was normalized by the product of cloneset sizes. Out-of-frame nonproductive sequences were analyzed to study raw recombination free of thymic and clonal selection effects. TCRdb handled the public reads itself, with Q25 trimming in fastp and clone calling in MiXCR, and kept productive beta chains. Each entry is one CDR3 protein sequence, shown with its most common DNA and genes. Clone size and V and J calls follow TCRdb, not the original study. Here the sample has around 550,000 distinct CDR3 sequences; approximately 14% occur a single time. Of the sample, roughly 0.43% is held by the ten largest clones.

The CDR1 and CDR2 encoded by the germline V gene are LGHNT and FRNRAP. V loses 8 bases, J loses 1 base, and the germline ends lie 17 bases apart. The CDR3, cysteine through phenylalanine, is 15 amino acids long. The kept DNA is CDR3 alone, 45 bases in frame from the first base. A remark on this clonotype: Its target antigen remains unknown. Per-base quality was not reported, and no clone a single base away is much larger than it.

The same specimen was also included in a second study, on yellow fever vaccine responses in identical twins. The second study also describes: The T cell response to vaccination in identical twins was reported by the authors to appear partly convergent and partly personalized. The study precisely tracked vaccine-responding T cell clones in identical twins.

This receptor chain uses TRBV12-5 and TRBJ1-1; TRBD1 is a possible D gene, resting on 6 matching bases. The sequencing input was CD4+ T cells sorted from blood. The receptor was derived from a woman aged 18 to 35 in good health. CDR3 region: CASRWGGDGNTEAFF. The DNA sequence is TGTGCTAGTAGGTGGGGGGGCGATGGGAACACTGAAGCTTTCTTT.